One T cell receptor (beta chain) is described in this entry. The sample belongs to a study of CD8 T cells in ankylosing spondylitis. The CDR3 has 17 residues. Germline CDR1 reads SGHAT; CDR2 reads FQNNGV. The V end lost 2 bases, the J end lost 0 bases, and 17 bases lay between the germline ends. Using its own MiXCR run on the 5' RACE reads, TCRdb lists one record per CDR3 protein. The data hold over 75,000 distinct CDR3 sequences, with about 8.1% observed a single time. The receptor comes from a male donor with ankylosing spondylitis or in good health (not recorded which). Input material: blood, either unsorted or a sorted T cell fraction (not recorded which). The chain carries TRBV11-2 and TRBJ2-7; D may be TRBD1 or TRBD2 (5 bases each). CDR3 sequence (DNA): TGTGCCAGCAGCTTAATCTCGGGACGGCGGAGCTCCTACGAGCAGTACTTC. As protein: CASSLISGRRSSYEQYF.